This T cell receptor (beta chain) emerged from a study of CD8 T cells in Susac syndrome. Reverse transcription used roughly 0.45 to 1 ug RNA and random hexamers. One entry per CDR3 protein, called by TCRdb with MiXCR from the immunoSEQ multiplex PCR reads. The repertoire holds about 300,000 distinct CDR3 sequences, with around 92% as singletons. Relapsing-remitting disease, either stable or active, was present in the treatment-naive patients who were the multiple sclerosis controls. Germline CDR1 is SGHVS and CDR2 is FQNEAQ. Trimming removed 5 bases from V and 1 base from J; junction bases left unmatched: 5. CDR3 length: 16 amino acids.

The chain links TRBV7-8 to TRBJ2-3; 11 bases match TRBD2. The source of this sequence is a human donor with multiple sclerosis. Sequencing used CD4+ T cells from PBMCs. This CDR3 reads CASSLLGLAGTDTQYF. CDR3 coding DNA: TGTGCCAGCAGCCTCTTGGGACTAGCGGGCACAGATACGCAGTATTTT.